The table lists the clone carrying this T cell receptor (beta chain) with a few counts. The data originate from a study of cytomegalovirus exposure and HLA in healthy donors. The PCR contained 60 Vbeta and 13 Jbeta primers. Measured with immunoSEQ multiplex PCR; TCRdb has only the in-frame clones, and not every one. Of some 150,000 clones in the sample, less than 10% were seen once. The receptor's source is a man aged 50-60 years in good health and CMV-seronegative. The sample was PBMCs.

As DNA, the CDR3 is TGTGCCTGGAGTGTAGGGGGGACAGGTTCCTACGAGCAGTACTTC. It is translated as CAWSVGGTGSYEQYF. This sequence joins TRBV30 and TRBJ2-7, with TRBD1 matching 8 bases. The CDR3 extends over 15 amino acids. Germline-derived CDR1 and CDR2 are GTSNPN and SVGIG (reference sequence). J lost 1 base, V lost 0 bases, and 5 bases had no gene match. Supplemented by reference TRBV30 and TRBJ2-7, the full variable domain reads SQTIHQWPATLVQPVGSPLSLECTVEGTSNPNLYWYRQAAGRGLQLLFYSVGIGQISSEVPQNLSASRPQDRQFILSSKKLLLSDSGFYLCAWSVGGTGSYEQYFGPGTRLTVT.